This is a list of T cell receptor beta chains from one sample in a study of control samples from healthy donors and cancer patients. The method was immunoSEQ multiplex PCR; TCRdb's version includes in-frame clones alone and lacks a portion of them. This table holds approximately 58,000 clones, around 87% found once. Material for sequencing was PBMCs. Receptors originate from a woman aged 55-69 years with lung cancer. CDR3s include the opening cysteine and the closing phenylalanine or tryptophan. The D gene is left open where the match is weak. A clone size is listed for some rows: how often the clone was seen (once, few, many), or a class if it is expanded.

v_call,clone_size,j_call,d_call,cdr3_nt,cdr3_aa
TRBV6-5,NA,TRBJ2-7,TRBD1,TGTGCCACATCCGGGACAGGGGTTTCCGAGCAGTACTTC,CATSGTGVSEQYF
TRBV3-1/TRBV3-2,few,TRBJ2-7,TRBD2,TGTGCCAGCAGCCAAGGCGGGAGAAGAACTTCCTACGAGCAGTACTTC,CASSQGGRRTSYEQYF
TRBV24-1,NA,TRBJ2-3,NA,TGTGCCACCAGTGACGGGAGCACAGATACGCAGTATTTT,CATSDGSTDTQYF
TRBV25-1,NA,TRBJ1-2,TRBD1,TGTGCCAGCAGTCCCCAGACAGGGGTCGGCTACACCTTC,CASSPQTGVGYTF
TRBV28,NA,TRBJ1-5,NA,TGTGCCAGCAGTTTATTCGGGCAGCCCCAGCATTTT,CASSLFGQPQHF
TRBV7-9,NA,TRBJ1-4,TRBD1,TGTGCCAGCAGCCAGATTGGACAGGGAGTCGAAAAACTGTTTTTT,CASSQIGQGVEKLFF
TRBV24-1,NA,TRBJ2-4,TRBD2,TGTGCCACCAGTGATGCTAGCGGGGGAGCCAAAAACATTCAGTACTTC,CATSDASGGAKNIQYF
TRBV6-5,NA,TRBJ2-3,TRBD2,TGTGCCAGCAGAAGCGGGGGGGCCACAGATACGCAGTATTTT,CASRSGGATDTQYF
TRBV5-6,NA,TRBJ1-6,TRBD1,TGTGCCAGCAGCTTGGAAACGGACAGGACGTATAATTCACCCCTCCACTTT,CASSLETDRTYNSPLHF
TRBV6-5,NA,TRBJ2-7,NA,TGTGCCACCCTATTGGGGTACGAGCAGTACTTC,CATLLGYEQYF
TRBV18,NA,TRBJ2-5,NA,TGTGCCAGCTCACCTAAAATAGAGACCCAGTACTTC,CASSPKIETQYF
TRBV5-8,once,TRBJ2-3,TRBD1,TGTGCCAGCAAACCTCAACAGGGGGCGATTTCGGGTACGCAGTATTTT,CASKPQQGAISGTQYF
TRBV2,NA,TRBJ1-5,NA,TGTGCCAGCTCATACACGGGGGGAAGTTCTCAGCCCCAGCATTTT,CASSYTGGSSQPQHF
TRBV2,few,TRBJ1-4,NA,TGTGCCAGCAGGAAGGACGGAGGACCCGGTAATGAAAAACTGTTTTTT,CASRKDGGPGNEKLFF
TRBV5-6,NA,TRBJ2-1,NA,TGTGCCAGCAGCTTCAGAGGCAGGGGCCGGCTTTTCTACAATGAGCAGTTCTTC,CASSFRGRGRLFYNEQFF
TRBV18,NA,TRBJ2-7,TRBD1,TGTGCCAGCTCACCATCCGGGACAGGGGGCAACGAGCAGTACTTC,CASSPSGTGGNEQYF
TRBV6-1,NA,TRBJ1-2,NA,TGTGCCAGCAGTGAAACGGCCTATGGCTACACCTTC,CASSETAYGYTF
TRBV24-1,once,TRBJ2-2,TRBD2,TGTGCCACCAGTACTAGCGGGAGGCTTGACGGGGAGCTGTTTTTT,CATSTSGRLDGELFF
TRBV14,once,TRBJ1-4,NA,TGTGCCAGCAGCCCGGGTTGGGCAACTAATGAAAAACTGTTTTTT,CASSPGWATNEKLFF
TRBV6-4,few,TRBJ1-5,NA,TGTGCCAGCAGTCAGGAGGAATATCAGCCCCAGCATTTT,CASSQEEYQPQHF
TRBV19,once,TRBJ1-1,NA,TGTGCCAGTAGTACATTGGACCTCCCGAGAAACACTGAAGCTTTCTTT,CASSTLDLPRNTEAFF
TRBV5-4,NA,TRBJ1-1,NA,TGTGCCAGCAGCTTGGAGACAGAAGACACTGAAGCTTTCTTT,CASSLETEDTEAFF
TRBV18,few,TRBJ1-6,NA,TGTGCCAGCTCCAGGACAGCGACGGATTCACCCCTCCACTTT,CASSRTATDSPLHF
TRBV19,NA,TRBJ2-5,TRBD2,TGTGCCAGTAGTATAGTAGCGGGAGAGACCCAGTACTTC,CASSIVAGETQYF
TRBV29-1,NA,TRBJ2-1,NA,TGCAGCGTTGAAGGAGGGAAGGGGTACAATGAGCAGTTCTTC,CSVEGGKGYNEQFF
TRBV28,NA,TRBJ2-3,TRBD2,TGTGCCAGCACCCCCGTCCGAGCGGGAGGGGGGGATACGCAGTATTTT,CASTPVRAGGGDTQYF